This TCR beta chain is drawn from a study of blood T cell repertoires in COVID-19. This table comes from immunoSEQ multiplex PCR, and its TCRdb copy is limited to in-frame clones, with some not included. The table has 120,000 or so clones, 80% to 90% seen once. The clonotype comes from a man between 65 and 85 years old with active or convalescent COVID-19. Input material: peripheral blood.

Here the CDR3 DNA reads TGTGCCAGCAGGGAGGGAAGAAATGGCTACACCTTC. Translating gives CASREGRNGYTF. The V gene is TRBV28, the J gene TRBJ1-2; D is undetermined. Trimming left V 6 bases short and J 6 bases short, with 11 bases between. Germline lookup yields CDR1 MDHEN and CDR2 SYDVKM. The length of the CDR3 is 12 residues.